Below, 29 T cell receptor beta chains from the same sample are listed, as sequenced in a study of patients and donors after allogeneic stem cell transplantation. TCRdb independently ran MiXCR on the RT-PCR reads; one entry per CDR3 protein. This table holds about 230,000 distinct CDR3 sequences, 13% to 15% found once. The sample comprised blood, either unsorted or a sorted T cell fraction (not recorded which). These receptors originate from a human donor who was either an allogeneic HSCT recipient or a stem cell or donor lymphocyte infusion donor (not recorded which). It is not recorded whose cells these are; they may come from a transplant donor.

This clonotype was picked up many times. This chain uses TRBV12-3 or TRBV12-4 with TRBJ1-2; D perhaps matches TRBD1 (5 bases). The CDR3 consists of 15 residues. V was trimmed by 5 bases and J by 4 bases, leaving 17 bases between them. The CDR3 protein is CASSRSGHGGYGYTF. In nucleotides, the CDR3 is TGTGCCAGCAGTCGGTCCGGCCATGGGGGCTATGGCTACACCTTC.

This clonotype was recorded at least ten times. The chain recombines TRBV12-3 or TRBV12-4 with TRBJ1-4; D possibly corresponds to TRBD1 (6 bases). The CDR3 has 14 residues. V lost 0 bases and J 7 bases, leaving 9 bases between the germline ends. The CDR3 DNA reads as TGTGCCAGCAGTTTAGCAGGGACAAGTGAAAAACTGTTTTTT. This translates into CASSLAGTSEKLFF.

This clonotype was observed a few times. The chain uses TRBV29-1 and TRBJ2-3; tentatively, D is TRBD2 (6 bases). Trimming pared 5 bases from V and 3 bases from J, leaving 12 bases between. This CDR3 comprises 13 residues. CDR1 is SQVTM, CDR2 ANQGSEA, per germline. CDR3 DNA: TGCAGCGTTTGGGCGGGGTTTACAGATACGCAGTATTTT. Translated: CSVWAGFTDTQYF.

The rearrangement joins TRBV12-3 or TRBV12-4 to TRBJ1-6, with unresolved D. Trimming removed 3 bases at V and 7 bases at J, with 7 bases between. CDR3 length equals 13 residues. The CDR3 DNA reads TGTGCCAGCAGTTTGACACGGAATTCACCCCTCCACTTT. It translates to CASSLTRNSPLHF.

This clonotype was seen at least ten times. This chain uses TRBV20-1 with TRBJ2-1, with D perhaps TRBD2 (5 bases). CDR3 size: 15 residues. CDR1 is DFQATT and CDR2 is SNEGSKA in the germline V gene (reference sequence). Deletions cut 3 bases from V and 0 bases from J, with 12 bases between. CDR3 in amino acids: CSASPPRGSYNEQFF. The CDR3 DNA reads TGCAGTGCTAGTCCCCCTCGGGGCTCCTACAATGAGCAGTTCTTC.

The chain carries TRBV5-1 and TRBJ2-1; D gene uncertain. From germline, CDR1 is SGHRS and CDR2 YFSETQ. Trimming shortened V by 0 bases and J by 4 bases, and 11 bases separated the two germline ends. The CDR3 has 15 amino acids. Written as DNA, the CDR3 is TGCGCCAGCAGCTTGGGCGCAGGCACATACAATGAGCAGTTCTTC. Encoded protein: CASSLGAGTYNEQFF.

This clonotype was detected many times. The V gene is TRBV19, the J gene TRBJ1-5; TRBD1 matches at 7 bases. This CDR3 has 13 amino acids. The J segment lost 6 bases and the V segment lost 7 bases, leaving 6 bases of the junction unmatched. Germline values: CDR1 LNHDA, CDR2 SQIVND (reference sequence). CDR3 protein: CASTDRVGQPQHF. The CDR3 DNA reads TGTGCCAGTACCGACAGGGTGGGTCAGCCCCAGCATTTT.

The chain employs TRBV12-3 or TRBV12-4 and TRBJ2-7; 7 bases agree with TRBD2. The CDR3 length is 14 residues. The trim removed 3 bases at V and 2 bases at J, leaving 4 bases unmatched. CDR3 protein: CASSFQAGTYEQYF. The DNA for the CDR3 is TGTGCCAGCAGTTTCCAAGCGGGAACCTACGAGCAGTACTTC.

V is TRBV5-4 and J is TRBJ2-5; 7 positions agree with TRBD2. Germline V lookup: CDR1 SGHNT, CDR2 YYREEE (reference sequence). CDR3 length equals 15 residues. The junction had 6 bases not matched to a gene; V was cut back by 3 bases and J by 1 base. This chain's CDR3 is CASSSPGGTQETQYF. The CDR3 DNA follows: TGTGCCAGCAGCTCTCCGGGGGGAACCCAAGAGACCCAGTACTTC.

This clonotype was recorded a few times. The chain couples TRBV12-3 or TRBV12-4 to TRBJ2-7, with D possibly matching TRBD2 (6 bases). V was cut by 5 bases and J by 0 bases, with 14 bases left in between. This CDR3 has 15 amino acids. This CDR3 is CASSLSFGSSYEQYF. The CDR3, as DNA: TGTGCCAGCAGTCTCTCCTTCGGGAGCTCCTACGAGCAGTACTTC.

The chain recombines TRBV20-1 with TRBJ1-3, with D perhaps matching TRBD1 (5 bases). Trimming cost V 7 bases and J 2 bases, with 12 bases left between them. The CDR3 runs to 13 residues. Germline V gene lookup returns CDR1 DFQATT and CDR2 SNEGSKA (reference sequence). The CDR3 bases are TGCAGTGTCCTGTGGGGGACTGGAAACACCATATATTTT. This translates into CSVLWGTGNTIYF.

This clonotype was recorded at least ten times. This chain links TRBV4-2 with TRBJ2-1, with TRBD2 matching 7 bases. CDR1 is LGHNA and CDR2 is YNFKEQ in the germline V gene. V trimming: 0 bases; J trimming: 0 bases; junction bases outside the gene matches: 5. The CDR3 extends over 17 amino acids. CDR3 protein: CASSQESGGSSYNEQFF. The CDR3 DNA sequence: TGTGCCAGCAGCCAAGAATCGGGCGGGAGCTCCTACAATGAGCAGTTCTTC.

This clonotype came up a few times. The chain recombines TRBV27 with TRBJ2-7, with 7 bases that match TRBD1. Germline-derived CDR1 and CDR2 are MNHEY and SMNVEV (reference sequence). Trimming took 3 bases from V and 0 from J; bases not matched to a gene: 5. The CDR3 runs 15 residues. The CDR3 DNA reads TGTGCCAGCAGTTTCTCGACAGGGAGCTCCTACGAGCAGTACTTC. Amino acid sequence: CASSFSTGSSYEQYF.

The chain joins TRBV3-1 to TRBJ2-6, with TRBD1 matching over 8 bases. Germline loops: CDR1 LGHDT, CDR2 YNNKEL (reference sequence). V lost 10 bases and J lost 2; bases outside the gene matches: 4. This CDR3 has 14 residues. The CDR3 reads CAIQGAAGANVLTF. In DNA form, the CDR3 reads TGTGCCATCCAGGGGGCAGCTGGGGCCAACGTCCTGACTTTC.

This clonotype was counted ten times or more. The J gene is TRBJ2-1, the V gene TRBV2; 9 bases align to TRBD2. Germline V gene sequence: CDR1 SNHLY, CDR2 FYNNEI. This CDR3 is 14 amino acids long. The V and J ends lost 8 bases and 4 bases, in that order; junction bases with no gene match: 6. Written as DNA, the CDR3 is TGTGCCAGCGAGGGAGCGGGAGGATACAATGAGCAGTTCTTC. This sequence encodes CASEGAGGYNEQFF.

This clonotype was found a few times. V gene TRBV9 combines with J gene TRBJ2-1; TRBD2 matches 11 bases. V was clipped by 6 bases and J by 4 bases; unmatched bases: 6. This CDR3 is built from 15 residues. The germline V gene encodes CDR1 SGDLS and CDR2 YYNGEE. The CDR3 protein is CASTRSGGGYNEQFF. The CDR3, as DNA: TGTGCCAGCACCCGTAGCGGGGGGGGTTACAATGAGCAGTTCTTC. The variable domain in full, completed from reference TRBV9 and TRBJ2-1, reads DSGVTQTPKHLITATGQRVTLRCSPRSGDLSVYWYQQSLDQGLQFLIQYYNGEERAKGNILERFSAQQFPDLHSELNLSSLELGDSALYFCASTRSGGGYNEQFFGPGTRLTVL.

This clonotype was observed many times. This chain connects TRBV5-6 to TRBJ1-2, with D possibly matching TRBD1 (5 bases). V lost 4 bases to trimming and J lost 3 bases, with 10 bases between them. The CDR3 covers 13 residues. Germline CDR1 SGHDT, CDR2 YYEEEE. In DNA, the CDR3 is TGTGCCAGCAGCCAGGACACTTACTATGGCTACACCTTC. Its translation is CASSQDTYYGYTF. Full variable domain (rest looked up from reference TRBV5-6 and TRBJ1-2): DAGVTQSPTHLIKTRGQQVTLRCSPKSGHDTVSWYQQALGQGPQFIFQYYEEEERQRGNFPDRFSGHQFPNYSSELNVNALLLGDSALYLCASSQDTYYGYTFGSGTRLTVV.

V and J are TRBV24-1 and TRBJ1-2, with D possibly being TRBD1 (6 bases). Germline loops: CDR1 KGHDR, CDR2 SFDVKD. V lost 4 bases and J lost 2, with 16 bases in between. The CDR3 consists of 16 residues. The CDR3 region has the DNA TGTGCCACCAGTGAACCTTCGGGGGGCGGGAACTATGGCTACACCTTC. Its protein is CATSEPSGGGNYGYTF.

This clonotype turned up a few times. The CDR3 sequence: CAWRGTGREQYF. CDR3 in DNA: TGTGCCTGGAGAGGGACAGGGCGCGAGCAGTACTTC. J is TRBJ2-7 and V is TRBV30; the match to TRBD1 covers 9 bases. This CDR3 has 12 amino acids. CDR1 and CDR2 from the germline V gene are GTSNPN and SVGIG (reference sequence). V lost 3 bases to trimming and J lost 6 bases; unmatched junction nucleotides: 3.

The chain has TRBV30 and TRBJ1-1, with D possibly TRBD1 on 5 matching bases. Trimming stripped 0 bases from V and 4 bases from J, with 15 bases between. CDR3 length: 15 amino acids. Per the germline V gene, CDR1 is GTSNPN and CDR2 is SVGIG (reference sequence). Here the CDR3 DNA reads TGTGCCTGGAGTGTAATTGCGGGGCTCGGCACTGAAGCTTTCTTT. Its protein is CAWSVIAGLGTEAFF.

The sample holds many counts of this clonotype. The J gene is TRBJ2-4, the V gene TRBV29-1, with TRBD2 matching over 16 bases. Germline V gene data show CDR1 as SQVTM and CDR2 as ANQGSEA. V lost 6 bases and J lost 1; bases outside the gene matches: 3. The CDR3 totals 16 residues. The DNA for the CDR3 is TGCAGCGTCCTGGGACTAGCGGGAGGGGCCAAAAACATTCAGTACTTC. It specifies CSVLGLAGGAKNIQYF.

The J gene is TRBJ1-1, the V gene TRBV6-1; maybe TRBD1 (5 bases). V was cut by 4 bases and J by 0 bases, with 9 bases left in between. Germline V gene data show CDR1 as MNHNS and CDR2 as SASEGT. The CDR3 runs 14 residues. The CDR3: CASSGQKMNTEAFF. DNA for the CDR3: TGTGCCAGCAGTGGACAGAAAATGAACACTGAAGCTTTCTTT.

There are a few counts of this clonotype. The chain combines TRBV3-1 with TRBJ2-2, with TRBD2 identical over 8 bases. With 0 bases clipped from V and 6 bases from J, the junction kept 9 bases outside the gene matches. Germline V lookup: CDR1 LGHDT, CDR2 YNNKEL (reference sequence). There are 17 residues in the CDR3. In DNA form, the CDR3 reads TGTGCCAGCAGCCAAGATGGGGCGGGAGGAGATCCCGGGGAGCTGTTTTTT. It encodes CASSQDGAGGDPGELFF.

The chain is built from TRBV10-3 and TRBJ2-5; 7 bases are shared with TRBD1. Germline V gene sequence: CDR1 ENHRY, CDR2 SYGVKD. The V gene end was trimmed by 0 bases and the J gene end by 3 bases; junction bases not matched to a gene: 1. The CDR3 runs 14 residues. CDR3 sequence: CAISESGTEETQYF. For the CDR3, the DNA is TGTGCCATCAGTGAGTCCGGGACAGAAGAGACCCAGTACTTC.

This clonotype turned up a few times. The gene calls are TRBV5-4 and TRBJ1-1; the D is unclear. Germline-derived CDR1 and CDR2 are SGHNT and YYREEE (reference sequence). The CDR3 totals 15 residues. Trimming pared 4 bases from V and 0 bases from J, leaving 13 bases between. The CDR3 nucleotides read TGTGCCAGCAGCAAAGGTAACGGGATGAACACTGAAGCTTTCTTT. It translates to CASSKGNGMNTEAFF.

The DNA for the CDR3 is TGTGCCAGCAGGCTTCGGGACTCGAGTTACGAGCAGTACTTC. Translated: CASRLRDSSYEQYF. The chain employs TRBV6-1 and TRBJ2-7; D perhaps matches TRBD2 (6 bases). The CDR3 covers 14 residues. Germline V CDR1 and CDR2: MNHNS, SASEGT. Between the trimmed V and J ends, which lost 6 bases and 4 bases, there was a span of 16 bases.

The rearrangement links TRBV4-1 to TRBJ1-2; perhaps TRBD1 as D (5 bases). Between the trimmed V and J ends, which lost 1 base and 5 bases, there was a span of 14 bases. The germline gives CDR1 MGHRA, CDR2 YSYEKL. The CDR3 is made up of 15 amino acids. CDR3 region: CASSQVGGGGYGYTF. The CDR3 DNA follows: TGCGCCAGCAGCCAAGTGGGGGGAGGAGGTTATGGCTACACCTTC.

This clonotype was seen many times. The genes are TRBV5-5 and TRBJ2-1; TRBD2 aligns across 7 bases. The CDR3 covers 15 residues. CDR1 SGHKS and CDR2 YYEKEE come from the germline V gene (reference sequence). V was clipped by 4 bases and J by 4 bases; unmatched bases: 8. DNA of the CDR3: TGTGCCAGCAGCCGGGCGAGCGGGGATTACAATGAGCAGTTCTTC. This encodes CASSRASGDYNEQFF.

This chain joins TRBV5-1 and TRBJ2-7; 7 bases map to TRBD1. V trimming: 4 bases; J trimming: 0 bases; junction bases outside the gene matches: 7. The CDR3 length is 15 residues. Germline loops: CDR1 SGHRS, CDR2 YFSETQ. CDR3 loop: CASSPIQGTSYEQYF. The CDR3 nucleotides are TGCGCCAGCAGCCCGATACAGGGGACCTCCTACGAGCAGTACTTC. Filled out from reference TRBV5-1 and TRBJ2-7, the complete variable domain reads KAGVTQTPRYLIKTRGQQVTLSCSPISGHRSVSWYQQTPGQGLQFLFEYFSETQRNKGNFPGRFSGRQFSNSRSEMNVSTLELGDSALYLCASSPIQGTSYEQYFGPGTRLTVT.